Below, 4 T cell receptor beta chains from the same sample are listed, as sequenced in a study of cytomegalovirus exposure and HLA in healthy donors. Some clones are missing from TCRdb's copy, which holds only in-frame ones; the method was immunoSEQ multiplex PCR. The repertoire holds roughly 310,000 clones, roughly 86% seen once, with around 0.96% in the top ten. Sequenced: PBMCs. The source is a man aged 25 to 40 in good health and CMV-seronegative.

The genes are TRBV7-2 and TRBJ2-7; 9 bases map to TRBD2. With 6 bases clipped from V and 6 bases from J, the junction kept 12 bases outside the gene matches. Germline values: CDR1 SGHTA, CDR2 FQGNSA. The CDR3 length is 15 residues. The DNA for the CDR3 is TGTGCCAGCAGTTTCTGGCGGGGGGGCCTTGGCGAGCAGTACTTC. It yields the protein CASSFWRGGLGEQYF.

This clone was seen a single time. As DNA, the CDR3 is TGTGCCAGCAGCTTTAACGACAGGGAGAACTATGGCTACACCTTC. Translating gives CASSFNDRENYGYTF. This chain connects TRBV7-9 to TRBJ1-2, with 7 bases aligning to TRBD1. V lost 3 bases, J lost 2 bases, and 6 bases stayed unmatched. Germline V gene lookup returns CDR1 SEHNR and CDR2 FQNEAQ (reference sequence). The CDR3 totals 15 residues.

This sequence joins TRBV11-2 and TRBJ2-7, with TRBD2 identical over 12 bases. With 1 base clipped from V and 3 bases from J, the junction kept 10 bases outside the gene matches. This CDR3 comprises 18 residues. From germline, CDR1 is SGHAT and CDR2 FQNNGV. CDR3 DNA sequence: TGTGCCAGCAGCTTAGGACCTTCAGGACTAGCGGGGCTCTACGAGCAGTACTTC. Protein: CASSLGPSGLAGLYEQYF.

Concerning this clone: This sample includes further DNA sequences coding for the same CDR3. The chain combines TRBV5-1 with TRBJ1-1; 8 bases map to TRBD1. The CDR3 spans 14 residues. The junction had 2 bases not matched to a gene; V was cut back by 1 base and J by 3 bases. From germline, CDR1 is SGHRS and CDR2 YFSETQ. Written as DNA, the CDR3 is TGCGCCAGCAGCTTGCAGGGGGCTGACACTGAAGCTTTCTTT. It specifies CASSLQGADTEAFF.